The 22 T cell receptor beta chains presented below share a single source sample, sequenced in a study of shared clonotypes between healthy human individuals. Produced via immunoSEQ multiplex PCR; TCRdb's table is partial and in-frame only. The repertoire includes roughly 2.5 million clones, approximately 94% of them detected once, and roughly 0.13% sits in the top ten. The specimen was naive CD4+ T cells sorted from blood. The subset denotes: CD45RA+ positively selected. The receptor set was obtained from a man younger than 35 in good health.

J is TRBJ1-4 and V is TRBV30; D call uncertain. The germline V gene encodes CDR1 GTSNPN and CDR2 SVGIG (reference sequence). CDR3 length: 11 amino acids. This chain's CDR3 is CIGQLNEKLFF. The CDR3 region has the DNA TGTATCGGCCAGCTTAATGAAAAACTGTTTTTT.

The CDR3 spells CASAKPGQGQETQYF. The CDR3 nucleotides read TGTGCCAGCGCTAAACCGGGACAAGGCCAGGAGACCCAGTACTTC. The chain carries TRBV6-6 and TRBJ2-5; perhaps TRBD1 as D (6 bases). Trimming cost V 8 bases and J 5 bases, with 21 bases left between them. Looked up from germline, CDR1 is MNHNY and CDR2 is SVGAGI (reference sequence). This CDR3 region has 15 residues.

The chain combines TRBV7-2 with TRBJ2-4; TRBD2 might be the D (6 bases). This CDR3 has 13 residues. Trimming shortened V by 2 bases and J by 10 bases, and 12 bases separated the two germline ends. Germline V CDR1 and CDR2: SGHTA, FQGNSA. The CDR3 sequence is CASSLPGVRIQYF. CDR3 in DNA: TGTGCCAGCAGCTTACCGGGAGTTCGGATTCAGTACTTC. The full variable domain, its missing parts supplied by reference TRBV7-2 and TRBJ2-4, is GAGVSQSPSNKVTEKGKDVELRCDPISGHTALYWYRQSLGQGLEFLIYFQGNSAPDKSGLPSDRFSAERTGGSVSTLTIQRTQQEDSAVYLCASSLPGVRIQYFGAGTRLSVL.

This clone was seen just once. The chain couples TRBV2 to TRBJ1-5; no reliable D call. CDR3 size: 15 residues. Germline V CDR1 and CDR2: SNHLY, FYNNEI. V shed 4 bases and J shed 0 bases, with 10 bases lying between them. The CDR3 here is CASSVYGNSNQPQHF. The CDR3 coding sequence is TGTGCCAGCAGTGTATATGGTAATAGCAATCAGCCCCAGCATTTT.

The chain combines TRBV6-1 with TRBJ2-7; 7 positions match TRBD1. Per germline, CDR1 MNHNS and CDR2 SASEGT. There are 16 residues in the CDR3. V shed 4 bases, J shed 4 bases, and the junction held 13 bases outside the gene matches. The CDR3 reads CASSGSTSTGRYEQYF. DNA for the CDR3: TGTGCCAGCAGTGGATCAACTTCGACAGGGAGATACGAGCAGTACTTC.

Comment on this clone: Different DNA sequences within this sample yield the same CDR3. The V call is TRBV2, the J call TRBJ2-7, with 11 bases fitting TRBD1. J gave up 2 bases and V 5 bases, and 2 bases lay outside the gene matches. CDR1 and CDR2 (germline): SNHLY, FYNNEI. There are 14 residues in the CDR3. The CDR3 bases are TGTGCCAGCAGTAGGGACAGGGGGGCCTACGAGCAGTACTTC. Protein sequence: CASSRDRGAYEQYF.

The genes are TRBV7-9 and TRBJ1-3; D uncertain. CDR1 is SEHNR, CDR2 FQNEAQ, per germline (reference sequence). Trimming shortened V by 5 bases and J by 1 base, and 9 bases separated the two germline ends. This CDR3 spans 14 amino acids. CDR3 sequence (DNA): TGTGCCAGCAGCAGGGATTTTTCTGGAAACACCATATATTTT. Translation gives CASSRDFSGNTIYF.

The genes are TRBV4-3 and TRBJ2-7; 11 bases are a match to TRBD2. There are 17 residues in the CDR3. Germline-derived CDR1 and CDR2 are LGHNA and YSLEER. The ends lost 0 bases at V and 6 bases at J; junction bases unmatched: 10. CDR3 sequence reads: CASSQDALAGAFGEQYF. CDR3 nucleotides: TGCGCCAGCAGCCAAGATGCACTAGCGGGGGCCTTTGGCGAGCAGTACTTC.

On this clone itself: The same CDR3 can be traced to other DNA sequences in this sample. This chain links TRBV5-1 with TRBJ1-3, with TRBD1 matching over 7 bases. The CDR3 length is 15 residues. Germline V gene sequence: CDR1 SGHRS, CDR2 YFSETQ. With V trimmed by 3 bases and J by 0 bases, 3 bases remained unmatched. CDR3: CASSSTGDSGNTIYF. The CDR3 DNA follows: TGCGCCAGCAGCTCAACAGGGGACTCTGGAAACACCATATATTTT.

The chain carries TRBV6-6 and TRBJ1-2; 10 nucleotides agree with TRBD1. With V trimmed by 1 base and J by 8 bases, 7 bases remained unmatched. This CDR3 region has 15 residues. The germline V gene encodes CDR1 MNHNY and CDR2 SVGAGI (reference sequence). CDR3 nucleotide sequence: TGTGCCAGCAGTTACTTGGACAGGGGGGCAGAGGGCTACACCTTC. Translated: CASSYLDRGAEGYTF.

This clone showed up just a few times. The CDR3 DNA reads TGTGCCAGCAGCTCCACCCAGGGGCACACTGAAGCTTTCTTT. Translating it yields CASSSTQGHTEAFF. The chain couples TRBV11-2 to TRBJ1-1, with D possibly TRBD1 on 6 matching bases. Trimming removed 4 bases from V and 3 bases from J, with 12 bases in between. This CDR3 spans 14 amino acids. The germline gives CDR1 SGHAT, CDR2 FQNNGV. Drawing the rest from reference TRBV11-2 and TRBJ1-1, the complete variable domain is EAGVAQSPRYKIIEKRQSVAFWCNPISGHATLYWYQQILGQGPKLLIQFQNNGVVDDSQLPKDRFSAERLKGVDSTLKIQPAKLEDSAVYLCASSSTQGHTEAFFGQGTRLTVV.

This clone was counted between two and nine times. V gene TRBV19 combines with J gene TRBJ1-5, with 10 bases identical to TRBD1. Germline V gives CDR1 LNHDA, CDR2 SQIVND (reference sequence). Trimming removed 3 bases from V and 4 bases from J; junction bases left unmatched: 9. The CDR3 contains 17 residues. Written as DNA, the CDR3 is TGTGCCAGTAGTATCTTCGCCCCGGGACAGGGGAATCAGCCCCAGCATTTT. Translating it yields CASSIFAPGQGNQPQHF.

The CDR3 is CASSSGPLNTGELFF. CDR3 in DNA: TGTGCCAGCAGCTCCGGACCCTTGAACACCGGGGAGCTGTTTTTT. The chain has TRBV5-6 and TRBJ2-2; D is unclear. V gave up 3 bases and J gave up 1 base, with 10 bases separating them. The V gene's germline CDR1 is SGHDT and CDR2 YYEEEE. The CDR3 is made up of 15 amino acids.

With regard to this clone: The junction shows a germline mismatch at one end, possibly a read error. The J gene is TRBJ1-1, the V gene TRBV9; no clear D gene. In germline, CDR1 is SGDLS, CDR2 YYNGEE. CDR3 length: 13 amino acids. Here the CDR3 reads CASSVVPQADAFF. CDR3 in DNA: TGTGCCAGCAGCGTAGTCCCCCAGGCTGATGCTTTCTTT.

With regard to this clone: The junction differs from germline at one of its ends, possibly a read error. The chain has TRBV5-3 and TRBJ2-2; no clear D. TRBV5-3 is an open reading frame whose function is uncertain. This CDR3 spans 13 amino acids. The CDR3 bases are TGTGCCAGCAGCTTAGCAGATACCGGGGAGCTGTTTTTT. Translating it yields CASSLADTGELFF.

The chain combines TRBV7-9 with TRBJ2-2; 12 bases map to TRBD2. Germline-derived CDR1 and CDR2 are SEHNR and FQNEAQ (reference sequence). V lost 1 base to trimming and J lost 4 bases; unmatched junction nucleotides: 1. This CDR3 is 16 amino acids long. CDR3 DNA: TGTGCCAGCAGCTTAGGGACTAGCGGGATCACCGGGGAGCTGTTTTTT. It is translated as CASSLGTSGITGELFF.

The chain employs TRBV6-1 and TRBJ1-1; D unresolved. CDR1 and CDR2 from the germline V gene are MNHNS and SASEGT. The CDR3 covers 13 residues. The V end was cut by 0 bases, the J end by 5 bases, with 7 bases between. The CDR3 nucleotides are TGTGCCAGCAGTGAAGCATGGGGTACTGAAGCTTTCTTT. This sequence encodes CASSEAWGTEAFF.

CDR3 residues: CASSQDTGSSTSGRFTPYEQYF. The CDR3 DNA reads as TGTGCCAGCAGCCAAGATACAGGGTCCTCGACTAGCGGGAGGTTCACCCCCTACGAGCAGTACTTC. The chain joins TRBV14 to TRBJ2-7, with 13 positions matching TRBD2. With 0 bases clipped from V and 2 bases from J, the junction kept 19 bases outside the gene matches. Per germline, CDR1 SGHDN and CDR2 FVKESK. The CDR3 spans 22 residues.

The J gene is TRBJ1-2, the V gene TRBV7-2, with 7 bases identical to TRBD1. Germline CDR1 is SGHTA and CDR2 is FQGNSA. The CDR3 length is 14 residues. The V and J ends lost 8 bases and 7 bases, in that order; junction bases with no gene match: 13. CDR3 nucleotides: TGTGCCAGCGCCCGATTCGACAGGGTGGGTGGCTACACCTTC. It translates to CASARFDRVGGYTF.

This clone occurred a few times. The chain joins TRBV14 to TRBJ2-4; D is uncertain. CDR1 SGHDN and CDR2 FVKESK come from the germline V gene. CDR3 size: 11 residues. V lost 1 base, J lost 7 bases, and 2 bases lay in between. The CDR3 spells CASSQVNIQYF. The CDR3 nucleotides are TGTGCCAGCAGCCAAGTGAACATTCAGTACTTC.

The gene calls are TRBV7-2 and TRBJ1-4, with D unresolved. Germline V gene lookup returns CDR1 SGHTA and CDR2 FQGNSA. The V end lost 4 bases, the J end lost 3 bases, and 6 bases lay between the germline ends. The CDR3 has 13 amino acids. CDR3 DNA: TGTGCCAGCAGCTCGGAGGCTAATGAAAAACTGTTTTTT. Translated: CASSSEANEKLFF.

The chain is built from TRBV10-1 and TRBJ2-5; tentative D call: TRBD1 (7 bases). The CDR3 consists of 14 residues. Per germline, CDR1 WNHNN and CDR2 SYGVQD (reference sequence). Trimming stripped 8 bases from V and 5 bases from J, with 18 bases between. The DNA for the CDR3 is TGCGCCAGCCCCGAGGGGCAGGGGGGCGAGACCCAGTACTTC. Encoded protein: CASPEGQGGETQYF.